This paragraph reports one T cell receptor beta chain. What it binds is unknown. Both the TCRalpha cDNA and the TCRbeta cDNA were taken through two nested PCRs, lasting around 15 and 9 cycles. TCRdb reprocessed the 5' RACE reads, keeping one entry per CDR3 protein, no DNA. The table lists nearly 450,000 distinct CDR3 sequences. Per the germline V gene, CDR1 is KGHSH and CDR2 is LQKENI. The CDR3 extends over 16 amino acids. The sample is drawn from a study of monozygotic twins with inflammatory bowel disease. Study results and caveats: With inverse Simpson as the measure, TCRbeta diversity was lower in IBD patients than in healthy co-twins. None of the different T cell subtypes could be distinguished from one another. Possibly reflecting limited power, no difference in repertoire similarity was found between concordant and discordant twins.

Sequenced sample: blood. The clonotype comes from a human donor with ulcerative colitis or Crohn's disease, or a healthy co-twin of an affected twin (not recorded which). The chain uses TRBV18 and TRBJ2-4; TCRdb proposes TRBD1, but this gene call is untestable without DNA. CDR3 residues: CASSPRTDLAKNIQYF.